This is a list of T cell receptor beta chains from one sample in a study of lymphopenia after photon versus proton radiotherapy. The repertoire was sequenced with immunoSEQ multiplex PCR; TCRdb's copy has only in-frame clones and lacks some. This table has about 26,000 clones, about nine tenths appearing once. The specimen comprised peripheral blood, sampled from a patient treated with photon-based radiotherapy. All receptors derive from a woman aged 45-65 years with cholangiocarcinoma. CDR3s include the opening cysteine and the closing phenylalanine or tryptophan. A D gene is named only where the DNA matches it firmly. Some rows have no size entry. The others give once, few or many, or a class for an expanded clone.

>-|-|TRBJ1-2|TRBV6-5
CASSSSTRDGNYGYTF
TGTGCCAGCAGTTCGTCGACCCGGGACGGAAACTATGGCTACACCTTC
>-|TRBD2|TRBJ2-1|TRBV9
CASSFTAGSGNEQFF
TGTGCCAGCAGCTTTACAGCGGGGTCTGGCAATGAGCAGTTCTTC
>-|-|TRBJ1-2|TRBV14
CASSLVGLWNYGYTF
TGTGCCAGCAGCCTGGTAGGGCTATGGAACTATGGCTACACCTTC
>once|TRBD1|TRBJ1-2|TRBV7-2
CASSSGGQGAHYGYTF
TGTGCCAGCAGCTCCGGAGGACAGGGGGCCCACTATGGCTACACCTTC
>-|TRBD2|TRBJ2-1|TRBV5-1
CASRPGLATYNEQFF
TGCGCCAGCAGGCCCGGACTAGCGACCTACAATGAGCAGTTCTTC
>-|TRBD1|TRBJ1-1|TRBV6-5
CASSWDRRNTEAFF
TGTGCCAGCAGTTGGGACAGGAGAAACACTGAAGCTTTCTTT
>-|-|TRBJ2-5|TRBV7-6
CASSPLGGHGGETQYF
TGTGCCAGCAGCCCCCTTGGCGGCCACGGAGGAGAGACCCAGTACTTC
>once|-|TRBJ2-5|TRBV4-3
CASSQDWPAAETQYF
TGCGCCAGCAGCCAAGATTGGCCGGCAGCAGAGACCCAGTACTTC
>few|-|TRBJ1-5|TRBV10-2
CASSESRGGGQPQHF
TGCGCCAGCAGTGAGTCGAGGGGTGGTGGGCAGCCCCAGCATTTT
>-|-|TRBJ2-4|TRBV19
CASSIAGGVAKNIQYF
TGTGCCAGTAGTATAGCGGGCGGTGTAGCCAAAAACATTCAGTACTTC
>-|-|TRBJ1-1|TRBV7-2
CASSPGQSHTEAFF
TGTGCCAGCAGCCCTGGGCAGAGCCACACTGAAGCTTTCTTT
>-|-|TRBJ1-6|TRBV19
CASSQGHRGSPLHF
TGTGCCAGTAGTCAGGGACATCGGGGTTCACCCCTCCACTTT
>large|-|TRBJ2-7|TRBV5-1
CASSPGTLPPYEQYF
TGCGCCAGCAGCCCCGGGACCCTGCCTCCCTACGAGCAGTACTTC
>-|-|TRBJ1-1|TRBV7-2
CASSQRTANTEAFF
TGTGCCAGCAGCCAACGGACGGCGAACACTGAAGCTTTCTTT
>-|-|TRBJ2-3|TRBV10-3
CAISESHQGGGDTQYF
TGTGCCATCAGTGAGTCTCACCAGGGTGGGGGAGATACGCAGTATTTT
>-|-|TRBJ1-3|TRBV6-5
CASSSQGYGNTIYF
TGTGCCAGCAGTTCTCAGGGGTACGGAAACACCATATATTTT
>-|-|TRBJ1-6|TRBV9
CASSAASKNSPLHF
TGTGCCAGCAGTGCGGCGTCAAAAAATTCACCCCTCCACTTT
>-|-|TRBJ1-1|TRBV7-2
CASSLDPVWTFF
TGTGCCAGCAGCCTCGACCCTGTCTGGACTTTCTTT
>-|-|TRBJ1-1|TRBV7-9
CATVREDTEAFF
TGTGCCACCGTACGGGAGGACACTGAAGCTTTCTTT
>-|-|TRBJ2-2|TRBV5-1
CASSLEVNTGELFF
TGCGCCAGCAGCTTGGAGGTCAACACCGGGGAGCTGTTTTTT
>-|TRBD1|TRBJ2-3|TRBV11-3
CASSTGTGLVNTQYF
TGTGCCAGCAGCACCGGGACAGGGCTTGTAAATACGCAGTATTTT
>-|-|TRBJ1-5|TRBV21-1
CASRGRYGNQPQHF
TGTGCCAGCAGGGGGAGATACGGCAATCAGCCCCAGCATTTT
>once|-|TRBJ1-1|TRBV2
CASTRSQEDTEAFF
TGTGCCAGCACCCGATCCCAGGAGGACACTGAAGCTTTCTTT
>-|-|TRBJ1-4|TRBV6-5
CASSYNPRANEKLFF
TGTGCCAGCAGTTACAATCCCAGAGCTAATGAAAAACTGTTTTTT
>-|-|TRBJ2-1|TRBV6-6
CASADRSSYNEQFF
TGTGCCAGCGCGGACCGGAGCTCCTACAATGAGCAGTTCTTC
>-|TRBD2|TRBJ2-3|TRBV30
CAWSVSSGGYGTQYF
TGTGCCTGGAGTGTATCTAGCGGGGGTTATGGTACGCAGTATTTT
>-|TRBD1|TRBJ2-7|TRBV7-9
CASSGRTGAMGGQYF
TGTGCCAGCAGCGGGCGGACAGGGGCCATGGGGGGGCAGTACTTC
>-|-|TRBJ2-1|TRBV5-1
CASNFGVVSYNEQFF
TGCGCCAGCAATTTCGGGGTAGTTTCCTACAATGAGCAGTTCTTC
>-|-|TRBJ2-3|TRBV30
CVTRLSTDTQYF
TGTGTCACACGGTTAAGCACAGATACGCAGTATTTT
>-|TRBD2|TRBJ2-5|TRBV7-2
CASSFSYTQRGGRETQYF
TGTGCCAGCAGCTTTTCGTACACGCAGCGGGGGGGCCGTGAGACCCAGTACTTC